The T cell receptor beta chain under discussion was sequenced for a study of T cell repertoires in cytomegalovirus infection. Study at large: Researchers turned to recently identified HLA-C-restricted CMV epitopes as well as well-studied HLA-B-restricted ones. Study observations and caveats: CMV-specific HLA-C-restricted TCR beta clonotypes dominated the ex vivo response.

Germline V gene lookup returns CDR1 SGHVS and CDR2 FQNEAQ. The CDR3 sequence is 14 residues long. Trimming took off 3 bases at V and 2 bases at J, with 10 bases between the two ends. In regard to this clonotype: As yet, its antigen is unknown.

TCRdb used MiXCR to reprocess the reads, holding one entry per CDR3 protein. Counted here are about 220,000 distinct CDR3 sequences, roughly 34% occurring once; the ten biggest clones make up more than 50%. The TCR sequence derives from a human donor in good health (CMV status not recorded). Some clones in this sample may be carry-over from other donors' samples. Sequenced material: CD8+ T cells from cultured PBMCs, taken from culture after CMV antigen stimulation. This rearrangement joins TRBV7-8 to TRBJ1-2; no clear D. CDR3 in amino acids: CASSLMTPNYGYTF. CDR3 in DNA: TGTGCCAGCAGCTTGATGACACCAAACTATGGCTACACCTTC.